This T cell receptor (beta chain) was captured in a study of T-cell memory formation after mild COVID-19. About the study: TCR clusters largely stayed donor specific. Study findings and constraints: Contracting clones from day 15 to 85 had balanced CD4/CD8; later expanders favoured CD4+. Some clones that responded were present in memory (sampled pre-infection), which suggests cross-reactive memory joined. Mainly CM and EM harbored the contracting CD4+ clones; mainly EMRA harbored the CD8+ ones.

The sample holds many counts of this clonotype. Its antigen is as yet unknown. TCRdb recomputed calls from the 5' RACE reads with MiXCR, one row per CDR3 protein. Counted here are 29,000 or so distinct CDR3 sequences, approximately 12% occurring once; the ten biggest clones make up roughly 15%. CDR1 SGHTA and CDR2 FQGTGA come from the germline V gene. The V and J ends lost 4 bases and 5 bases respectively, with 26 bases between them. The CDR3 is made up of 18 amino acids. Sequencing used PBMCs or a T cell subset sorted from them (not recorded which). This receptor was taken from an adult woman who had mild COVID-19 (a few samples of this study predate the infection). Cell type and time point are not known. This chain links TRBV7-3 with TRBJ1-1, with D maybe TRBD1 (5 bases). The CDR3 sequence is CASSSWGGAAPTRTEAFF. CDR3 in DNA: TGTGCCAGCAGCTCCTGGGGTGGGGCAGCTCCTACGAGGACTGAAGCTTTCTTT.